These 2 T cell receptor beta chains came from one sample sequenced in a study of cytomegalovirus exposure and HLA in healthy donors. Researchers ran the PCR with 60 Vbeta and 13 Jbeta primers. Profiled with immunoSEQ multiplex PCR; TCRdb holds only in-frame clones, not every one. Of fewer than 350,000 clones listed, approximately 90% are singletons. The sample taken for sequencing was PBMCs. Every receptor here comes from a woman under 30 in good health and CMV-seronegative.

CDR3: CASSADTENTEAFF. CDR3 sequence (DNA): TGTGCCAGCAGCGCAGATACAGAGAACACTGAAGCTTTCTTT. The rearrangement uses TRBV7-9 and TRBJ1-1, with D unclear. The germline gives CDR1 SEHNR, CDR2 FQNEAQ (reference sequence). The CDR3 totals 14 residues. The V end lost 5 bases, the J end lost 1 base, and 11 bases lay between the germline ends. Variable domain in full (rest from reference TRBV7-9 and TRBJ1-1): DTGVSQNPRHKITKRGQNVTFRCDPISEHNRLYWYRQTLGQGPEFLTYFQNEAQLEKSRLLSDRFSAERPKGSFSTLEIQRTEQGDSAMYLCASSADTENTEAFFGQGTRLTVV.

The gene calls are TRBV6-1 and TRBJ2-6; TRBD1 agrees at 10 bases. The V gene's germline CDR1 is MNHNS and CDR2 SASEGT. Trimming cost V 4 bases and J 6 bases; bases outside gene matches: 15. The CDR3 consists of 19 residues. CDR3 residues: CASSGVVGTGAFQANVLTF. As DNA, the CDR3 is TGTGCCAGCAGTGGGGTGGTTGGGACAGGGGCTTTTCAGGCCAACGTCCTGACTTTC.